This T cell receptor (beta chain) is from a study of cytomegalovirus exposure and HLA in healthy donors. Use of 60 Vbeta and 13 Jbeta primers characterized the PCR. Source study methods: Roughly 10 million shared chains were among some 80 million unique TCR beta chains counted in a later analysis. TCRdb's copy holds only in-frame clones and misses some; the assay was immunoSEQ multiplex PCR. The V and J calls and clone size come from that table; D and trimming were worked out from the DNA. The data hold some 63,000 clones, with 65% to 90% observed a single time. Of note for this clone: Its antigen is undetermined.

There are 14 residues in the CDR3. J gave up 6 bases and V 5 bases, and 6 bases lay outside the gene matches. The germline CDR1 and CDR2 sequences are SGHTA and FQGNSA. General study findings and limits: When presence/absence was analysed, sequencing depth was taken to be roughly uniform across donors. There were 150 to 200 TCR beta chains listed as cytomegalovirus-associated.

The chain is built from TRBV7-2 and TRBJ2-7; the match to TRBD2 covers 11 bases. The sample was PBMCs. The clonotype was recovered from a human donor in good health. The CDR3 loop reads CASSPTSGSSEQYF. The CDR3 nucleotides are TGTGCCAGCAGCCCAACTAGCGGGAGCTCCGAGCAGTACTTC.